This T cell receptor beta chain came from a study of cytomegalovirus exposure and HLA in healthy donors. Study conclusions and caveats: Segments of the TCR beta V type were, in most cases, productive about 87% or about 30% of the time in an earlier analysis. According to a later analysis, most TCR beta chains associated with CMV appeared HLA-restricted. TCR beta V- and J-gene trimming was later associated with a missense DCLRE1C variant.

Trimming took 1 base from V and 6 from J, leaving 4 bases between them. Germline assignment: CDR1 LNHDA and CDR2 SQIVND (reference sequence). This CDR3 contains 12 residues. Amplification used 60 Vbeta primers and 13 Jbeta primers. Sequencing used immunoSEQ multiplex PCR; TCRdb keeps in-frame clones, though not all of them. This repertoire shows 120,000 to 150,000 clones, approximately 9% found once; its top ten account for approximately 1.8%. To note about this clone: Its target is unknown.

This chain links TRBV19 with TRBJ2-1; the D is unclear. This TCR was recovered from a male donor in good health and CMV-seronegative. Sequencing was done on a sample of PBMCs. This chain's CDR3 is CASSIGANEQFF. The CDR3 DNA sequence: TGTGCCAGTAGTATAGGCGCCAATGAGCAGTTCTTC.